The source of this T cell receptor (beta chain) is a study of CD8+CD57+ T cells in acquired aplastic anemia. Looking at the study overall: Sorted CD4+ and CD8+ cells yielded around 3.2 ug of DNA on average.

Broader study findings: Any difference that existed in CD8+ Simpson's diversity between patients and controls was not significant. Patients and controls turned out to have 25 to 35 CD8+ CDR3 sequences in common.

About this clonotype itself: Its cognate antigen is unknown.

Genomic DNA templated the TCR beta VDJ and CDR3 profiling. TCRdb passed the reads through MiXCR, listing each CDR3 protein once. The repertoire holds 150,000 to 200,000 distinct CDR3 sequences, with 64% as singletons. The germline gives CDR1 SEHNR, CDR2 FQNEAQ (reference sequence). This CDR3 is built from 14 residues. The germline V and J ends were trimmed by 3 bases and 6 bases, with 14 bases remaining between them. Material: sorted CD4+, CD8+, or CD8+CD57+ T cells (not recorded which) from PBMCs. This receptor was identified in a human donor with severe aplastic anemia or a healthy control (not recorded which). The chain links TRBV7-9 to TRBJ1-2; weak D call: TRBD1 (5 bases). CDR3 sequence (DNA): TGTGCCAGCAGCTTTCCCTCCAGGGCTAATGGCTACACCTTC. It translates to CASSFPSRANGYTF.